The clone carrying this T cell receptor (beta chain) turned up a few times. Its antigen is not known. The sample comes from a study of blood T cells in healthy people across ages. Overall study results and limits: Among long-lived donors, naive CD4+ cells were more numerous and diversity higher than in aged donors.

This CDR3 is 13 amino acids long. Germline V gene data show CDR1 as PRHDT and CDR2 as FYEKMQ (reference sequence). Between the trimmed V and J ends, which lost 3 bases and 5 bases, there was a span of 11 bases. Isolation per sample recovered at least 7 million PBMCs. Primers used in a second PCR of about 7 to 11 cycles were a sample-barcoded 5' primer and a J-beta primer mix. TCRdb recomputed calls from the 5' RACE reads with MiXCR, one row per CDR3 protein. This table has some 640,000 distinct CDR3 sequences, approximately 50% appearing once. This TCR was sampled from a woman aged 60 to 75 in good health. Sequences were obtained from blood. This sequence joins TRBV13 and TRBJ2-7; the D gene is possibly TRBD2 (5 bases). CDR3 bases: TGTGCCAGCAGCTTGAGAGGGCGCAACGAGCAGTACTTC. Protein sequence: CASSLRGRNEQYF.